The present entry profiles one TCR beta chain with its context. Antigen specificity is unknown. The sample comes from a study of cytomegalovirus exposure and HLA in healthy donors. General observations from the study: A list of 150 or so TCR beta chains associated with cytomegalovirus was given.

The CDR3 covers 16 residues. Trimming at V came to 5 bases and at J to 6 bases, leaving 15 bases not matched to a gene. Per germline, CDR1 SGDLS and CDR2 YYNGEE. Donors were nominally healthy when sampled, though unrecorded immune exposures were likely. Both 60 Vbeta primers and 13 Jbeta primers went into the PCR. Sequenced by immunoSEQ multiplex PCR; TCRdb stores in-frame clones only, minus some. Here the sample spans about 140,000 clones, 65% to 85% being singletons. This TCR derives from a man younger than 45 in good health and CMV-seronegative. The gene calls are TRBV9 and TRBJ1-2, with 8 positions matching TRBD1. The sequenced material came from PBMCs. CDR3 DNA: TGTGCCAGCAGGGGAATCCTACAGGGGGACGGTGATGGCTACACCTTC. Translating it yields CASRGILQGDGDGYTF.